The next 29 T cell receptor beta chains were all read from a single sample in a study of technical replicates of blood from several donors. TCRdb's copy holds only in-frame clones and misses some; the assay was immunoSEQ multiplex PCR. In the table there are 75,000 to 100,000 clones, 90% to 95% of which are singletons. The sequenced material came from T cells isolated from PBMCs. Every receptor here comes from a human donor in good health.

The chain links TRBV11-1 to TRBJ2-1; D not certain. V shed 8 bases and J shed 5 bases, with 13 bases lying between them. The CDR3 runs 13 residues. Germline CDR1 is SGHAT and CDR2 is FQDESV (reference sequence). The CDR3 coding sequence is TGTGCCAGCGGTCGGCGCGGAAACAATGAGCAGTTCTTC. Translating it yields CASGRRGNNEQFF.

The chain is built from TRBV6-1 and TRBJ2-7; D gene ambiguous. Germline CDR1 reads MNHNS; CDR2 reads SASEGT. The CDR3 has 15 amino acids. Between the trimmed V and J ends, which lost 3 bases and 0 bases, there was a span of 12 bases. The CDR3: CASSDWALSSYEQYF. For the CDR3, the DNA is TGTGCCAGCAGTGACTGGGCCCTTAGCTCCTACGAGCAGTACTTC.

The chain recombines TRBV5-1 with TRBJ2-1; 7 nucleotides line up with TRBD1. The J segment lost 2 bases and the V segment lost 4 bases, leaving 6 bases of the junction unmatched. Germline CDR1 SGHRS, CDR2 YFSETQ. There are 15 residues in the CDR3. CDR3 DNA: TGCGCCAGCAGCACTGAAGGGGGCCCCTACAATGAGCAGTTCTTC. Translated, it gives CASSTEGGPYNEQFF.

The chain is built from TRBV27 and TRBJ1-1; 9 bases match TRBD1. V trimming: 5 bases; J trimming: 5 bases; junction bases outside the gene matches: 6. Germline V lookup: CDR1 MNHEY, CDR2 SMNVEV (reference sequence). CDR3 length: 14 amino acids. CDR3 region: CASSLQGAGTEAFF. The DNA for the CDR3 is TGTGCCAGCAGTCTACAGGGGGCGGGTACTGAAGCTTTCTTT.

This CDR3 reads CASSVTSGPNEQFF. The DNA of the CDR3 is TGTGCCAGCAGCGTAACTAGCGGACCCAATGAGCAGTTCTTC. V gene TRBV9 combines with J gene TRBJ2-1; 8 bases are shared with TRBD2. The ends lost 1 base at V and 6 bases at J; junction bases unmatched: 3. The germline CDR1 and CDR2 sequences are SGDLS and YYNGEE. The CDR3 extends over 14 amino acids.

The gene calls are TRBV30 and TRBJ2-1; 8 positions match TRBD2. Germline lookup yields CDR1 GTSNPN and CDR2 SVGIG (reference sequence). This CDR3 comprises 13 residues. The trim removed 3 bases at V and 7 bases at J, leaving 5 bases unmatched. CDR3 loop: CAWRRGGTNEQFF. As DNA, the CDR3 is TGTGCCTGGAGACGGGGGGGCACGAATGAGCAGTTCTTC.

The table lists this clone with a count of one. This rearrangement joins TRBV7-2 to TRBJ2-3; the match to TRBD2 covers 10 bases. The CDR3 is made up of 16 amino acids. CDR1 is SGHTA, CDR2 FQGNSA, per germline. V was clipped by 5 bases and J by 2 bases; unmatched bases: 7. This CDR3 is CASSTQAGGPTDTQYF. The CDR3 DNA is TGTGCCAGCAGCACACAAGCGGGAGGGCCCACAGATACGCAGTATTTT.

DNA of the CDR3: TGTGCCAGCAGTTTACGGGACAGGGGGCGGTACTGGTCTGAAGCTTTCTTT. Translated: CASSLRDRGRYWSEAFF. The gene calls are TRBV28 and TRBJ1-1, with TRBD1 matching 12 bases. The V gene's germline CDR1 is MDHEN and CDR2 SYDVKM. The length of the CDR3 is 17 residues. V was clipped by 2 bases and J by 6 bases; unmatched bases: 10.

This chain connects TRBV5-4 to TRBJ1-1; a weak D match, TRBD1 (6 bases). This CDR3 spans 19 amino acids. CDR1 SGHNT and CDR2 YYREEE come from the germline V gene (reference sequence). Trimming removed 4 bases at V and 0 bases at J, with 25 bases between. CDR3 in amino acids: CASSRVWGAGQSLNTEAFF. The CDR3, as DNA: TGTGCCAGCAGCCGGGTCTGGGGTGCCGGACAGAGTCTGAACACTGAAGCTTTCTTT.

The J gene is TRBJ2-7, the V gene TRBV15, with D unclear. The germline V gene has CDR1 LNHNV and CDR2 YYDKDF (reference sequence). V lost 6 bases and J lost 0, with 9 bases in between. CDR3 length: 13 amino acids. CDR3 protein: CATSMSVSYEQYF. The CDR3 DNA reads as TGTGCCACCAGTATGTCGGTCTCCTACGAGCAGTACTTC.

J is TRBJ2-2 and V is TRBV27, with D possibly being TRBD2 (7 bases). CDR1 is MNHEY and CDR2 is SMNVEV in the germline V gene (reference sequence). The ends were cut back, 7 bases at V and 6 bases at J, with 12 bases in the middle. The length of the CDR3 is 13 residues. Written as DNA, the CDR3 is TGTGCCAGCAAACGGGGGGCCTCCGGGGAGCTGTTTTTT. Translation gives CASKRGASGELFF.

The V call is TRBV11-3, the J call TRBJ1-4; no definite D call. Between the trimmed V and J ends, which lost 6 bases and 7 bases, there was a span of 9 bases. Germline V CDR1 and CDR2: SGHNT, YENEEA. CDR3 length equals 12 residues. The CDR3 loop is CASRGAGEKLFF. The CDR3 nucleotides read TGTGCCAGCAGGGGCGCGGGTGAAAAACTGTTTTTT.

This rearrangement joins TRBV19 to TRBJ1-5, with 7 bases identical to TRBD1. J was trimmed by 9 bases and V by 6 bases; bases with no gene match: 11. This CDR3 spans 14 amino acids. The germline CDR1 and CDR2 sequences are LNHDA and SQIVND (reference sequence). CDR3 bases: TGTGCCAGTAGACCCGGACAGGTGGATCGGCCCCAGCATTTT. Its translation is CASRPGQVDRPQHF.

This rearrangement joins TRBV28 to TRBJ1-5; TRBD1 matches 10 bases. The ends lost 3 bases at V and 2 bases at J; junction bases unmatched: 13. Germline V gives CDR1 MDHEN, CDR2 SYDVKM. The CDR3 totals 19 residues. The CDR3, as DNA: TGTGCCAGCAGTTTCCGGGACAGGGGCCCGCTATTCGGCAATCAGCCCCAGCATTTT. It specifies CASSFRDRGPLFGNQPQHF.

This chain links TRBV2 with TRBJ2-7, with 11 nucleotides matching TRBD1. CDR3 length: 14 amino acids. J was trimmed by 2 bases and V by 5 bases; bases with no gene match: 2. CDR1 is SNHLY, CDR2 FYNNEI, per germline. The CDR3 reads CASSSGQGAYEQYF. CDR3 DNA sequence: TGTGCCAGCAGTTCGGGACAGGGGGCCTACGAGCAGTACTTC.

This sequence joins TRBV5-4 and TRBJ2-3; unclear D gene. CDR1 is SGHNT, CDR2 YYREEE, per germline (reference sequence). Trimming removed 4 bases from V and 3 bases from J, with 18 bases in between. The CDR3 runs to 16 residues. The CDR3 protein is CASSPPPPRSTDTQYF. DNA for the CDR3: TGTGCCAGCAGCCCTCCCCCCCCCAGGTCGACAGATACGCAGTATTTT.

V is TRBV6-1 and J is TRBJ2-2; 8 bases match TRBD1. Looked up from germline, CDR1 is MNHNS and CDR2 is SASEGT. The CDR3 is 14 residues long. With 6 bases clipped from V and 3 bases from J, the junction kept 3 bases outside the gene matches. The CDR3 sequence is CASSPGQDTGELFF. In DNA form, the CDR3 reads TGTGCCAGCAGCCCGGGACAGGACACCGGGGAGCTGTTTTTT.

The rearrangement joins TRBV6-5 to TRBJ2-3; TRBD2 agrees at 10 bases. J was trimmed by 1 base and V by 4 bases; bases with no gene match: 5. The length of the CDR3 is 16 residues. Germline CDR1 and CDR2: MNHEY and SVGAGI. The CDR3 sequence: CASSLLAGRGTDTQYF. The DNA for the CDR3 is TGTGCCAGCAGTTTACTAGCGGGACGGGGCACAGATACGCAGTATTTT.

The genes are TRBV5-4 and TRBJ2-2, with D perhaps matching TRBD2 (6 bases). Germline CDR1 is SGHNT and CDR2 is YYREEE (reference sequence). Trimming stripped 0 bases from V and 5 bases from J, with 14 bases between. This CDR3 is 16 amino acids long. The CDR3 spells CASSLDTGEGTGELFF. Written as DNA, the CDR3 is TGTGCCAGCAGCTTGGATACGGGAGAGGGGACCGGGGAGCTGTTTTTT.

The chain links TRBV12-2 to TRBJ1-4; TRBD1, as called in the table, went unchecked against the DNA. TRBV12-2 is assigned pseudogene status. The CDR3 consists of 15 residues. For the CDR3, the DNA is TGTGCAAGTCGCTTAGCGAAGGCAGGGGGAGAAAAACTGTTTTTT. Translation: CASRLAKAGGEKLFF.

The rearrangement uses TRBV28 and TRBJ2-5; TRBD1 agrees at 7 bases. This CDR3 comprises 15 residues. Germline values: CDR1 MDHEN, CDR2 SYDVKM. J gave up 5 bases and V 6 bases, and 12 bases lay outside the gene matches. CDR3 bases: TGTGCCAGCAGCATACGTCTACAGGGGCGGGAGACCCAGTACTTC. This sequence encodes CASSIRLQGRETQYF. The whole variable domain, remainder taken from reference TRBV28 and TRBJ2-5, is DVKVTQSSRYLVKRTGEKVFLECVQDMDHENMFWYRQDPGLGLRLIYFSYDVKMKEKGDIPEGYSVSREKKERFSLILESASTNQTSMYLCASSIRLQGRETQYFGPGTRLLVL.

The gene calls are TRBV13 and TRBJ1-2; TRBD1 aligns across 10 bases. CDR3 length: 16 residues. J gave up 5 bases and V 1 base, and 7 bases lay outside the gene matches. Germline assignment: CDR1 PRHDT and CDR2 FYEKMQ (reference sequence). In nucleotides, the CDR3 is TGTGCCAGCAGCTTAGTGGGAGACAGGGGGCCGTATGGCTACACCTTC. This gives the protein CASSLVGDRGPYGYTF.

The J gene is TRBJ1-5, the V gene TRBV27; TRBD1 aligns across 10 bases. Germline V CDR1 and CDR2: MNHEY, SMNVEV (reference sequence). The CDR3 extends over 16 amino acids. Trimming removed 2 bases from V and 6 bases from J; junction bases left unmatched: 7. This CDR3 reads CASSLSATGGFQPQHF. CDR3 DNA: TGTGCCAGCAGTTTAAGTGCGACAGGGGGCTTTCAGCCCCAGCATTTT.

The DNA of the CDR3 is TGTGCCAGCAGCCGGGACAGGGGGACATACGAGCAGTACTTC. Encoded protein: CASSRDRGTYEQYF. The chain uses TRBV6-5 and TRBJ2-7, with TRBD1 matching 11 bases. The CDR3 extends over 14 amino acids. Looked up from germline, CDR1 is MNHEY and CDR2 is SVGAGI. V lost 6 bases to trimming and J lost 4 bases; unmatched junction nucleotides: 5.

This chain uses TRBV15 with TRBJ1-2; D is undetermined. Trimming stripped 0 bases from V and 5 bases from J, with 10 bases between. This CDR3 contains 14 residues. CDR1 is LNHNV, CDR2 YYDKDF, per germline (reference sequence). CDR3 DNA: TGTGCCACCAGCAGAGATAAAGGAGATTATGGCTACACCTTC. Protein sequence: CATSRDKGDYGYTF.

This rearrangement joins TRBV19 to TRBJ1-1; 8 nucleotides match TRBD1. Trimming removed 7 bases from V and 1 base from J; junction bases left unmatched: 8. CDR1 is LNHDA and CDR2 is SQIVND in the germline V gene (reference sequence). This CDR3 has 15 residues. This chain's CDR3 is CASKPTGGTNTEAFF. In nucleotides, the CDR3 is TGTGCCAGTAAGCCCACAGGGGGTACGAACACTGAAGCTTTCTTT.

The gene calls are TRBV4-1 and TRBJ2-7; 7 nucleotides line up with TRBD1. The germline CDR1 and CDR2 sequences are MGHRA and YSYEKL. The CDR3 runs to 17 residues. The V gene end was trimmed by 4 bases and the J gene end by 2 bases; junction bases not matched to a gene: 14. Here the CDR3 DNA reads TGCGCCAGCAGCCGGGCCGGGACAGCGGAAGGGACCTACGAGCAGTACTTC. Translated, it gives CASSRAGTAEGTYEQYF.

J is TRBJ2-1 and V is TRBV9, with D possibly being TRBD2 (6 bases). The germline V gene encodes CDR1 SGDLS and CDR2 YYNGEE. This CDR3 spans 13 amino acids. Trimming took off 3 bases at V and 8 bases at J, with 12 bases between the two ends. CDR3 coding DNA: TGTGCCAGCAGCGACGGGACTCGGGATGAGCAGTTCTTC. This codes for CASSDGTRDEQFF.

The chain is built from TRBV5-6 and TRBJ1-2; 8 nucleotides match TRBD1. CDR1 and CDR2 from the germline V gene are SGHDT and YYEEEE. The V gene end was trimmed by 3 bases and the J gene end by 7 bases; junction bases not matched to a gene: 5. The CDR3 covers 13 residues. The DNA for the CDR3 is TGTGCCAGCAGCTGGACAGGGCACGGTGGCTACACCTTC. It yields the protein CASSWTGHGGYTF.